A selection of T cell receptor beta chains follows, all from one sample in a study of T cells in Graves' hyperthyroidism and ophthalmopathy. TCRdb redid the calling of the multiplex PCR reads with MiXCR, one entry per CDR3 protein. Of some 620,000 distinct CDR3 sequences in the sample, around 15% are singletons; the top ten hold around 4%. The source material was blood. The receptors shown here come from a woman aged 25 to 39 with Graves' hyperthyroidism. Each CDR3 is given with its conserved first and last residue. The D gene is left open where the match is weak. Expanded clones get a size class; other rows say once, few or many, or leave the size out.

>TRBD1|TRBJ2-7|TRBV7-8|many
TGTGCCAGCAGCTTGGGACAGGGTCTAGGCGAGCAGTACTTC
CASSLGQGLGEQYF
>TRBD1|TRBJ1-1|TRBV6-6|-
TGTGCCAGCAGTTACTCGAGGGACAGAGACACTGAAGCTTTCTTT
CASSYSRDRDTEAFF
>TRBD1|TRBJ2-2|TRBV4-3|-
TGCGCCAGCAGCCAAGATCCAGGGGGTAGCACCGGGGAGCTGTTTTTT
CASSQDPGGSTGELFF
>-|TRBJ1-4|TRBV18|many
TGTGCCAGCTCACCACCGATGGGCACTAATGAAAAACTGTTTTTT
CASSPPMGTNEKLFF
>-|TRBJ1-2|TRBV10-2|few
TGCGCCAGCAGGTCGCGGGGCGAGGATGGCTACACCTTC
CASRSRGEDGYTF
>TRBD2|TRBJ2-1|TRBV3-1|many
TGTGCCAGCAGCCAAGATACCATGGCGGGAGGGCGTGAGCAGTTCTTC
CASSQDTMAGGREQFF
>TRBD2|TRBJ2-7|TRBV19|-
TGTGCCAGTAGTTTGGGGACTAGTGCATCGTGGGAGCAGTACTTC
CASSLGTSASWEQYF
>-|TRBJ2-3|TRBV6-1|many
TGTGCCAGCAGTGAAGCACAGGGAGGTCGGACAGATACGCAGTATTTT
CASSEAQGGRTDTQYF
>-|TRBJ1-1|TRBV20-1|-
TGCAGTGCTAGAGATCTCAAGGCAGGGCGAAGGACTGAAGCTTTCTTT
CSARDLKAGRRTEAFF
>TRBD1|TRBJ2-7|TRBV20-1|few
TGCAGTGCTATGATGACAGGGGCCCAAGGACTTTACGAGCAGTACTTC
CSAMMTGAQGLYEQYF
>-|TRBJ1-1|TRBV4-2|-
TGTGCCAGCAGTCATGGACTGGGGGGCACTGAAGCTTTCTTT
CASSHGLGGTEAFF
>TRBD2|TRBJ2-5|TRBV6-2/TRBV6-3|-
TGTGCCAGCAGTTACCATTGGGGACTAGCGGGAGCTCAAGAGACCCAGTACTTC
CASSYHWGLAGAQETQYF
>-|TRBJ2-3|TRBV30|many
TGTGCCTGGAAAAGGAAGCATAACACAGATACGCAGTATTTT
CAWKRKHNTDTQYF
>-|TRBJ1-1|TRBV20-1|many
TGCAGTGCCCCCGAGACAGGCTTGAACACTGAAGCTTTCTTT
CSAPETGLNTEAFF
>-|TRBJ1-2|TRBV12-3/TRBV12-4|many
TGTGCCAGCAGTTTAAATGGGATCGGGCATGGCTACACCTTC
CASSLNGIGHGYTF
>TRBD1|TRBJ1-5|TRBV19|many
TGTGCCAGTACCTCCTTGGACAGGGGCAATCAGCCCCAGCATTTT
CASTSLDRGNQPQHF
>-|TRBJ2-7|TRBV15|few
TGTGCCACCAGCAGAGATCCCGCCGTCTCGCAGTACTTC
CATSRDPAVSQYF
>-|TRBJ2-3|TRBV3-1|many
TGTGCCAGCAGCCAGGGGGCGGAAGATACGCAGTATTTT
CASSQGAEDTQYF
>-|TRBJ1-1|TRBV4-1|-
TGCGCCAGCAGCCAAGAACGGAAGGAGAACACTGAAGCTTTCTTT
CASSQERKENTEAFF
>-|TRBJ2-6|TRBV7-2|many
TGTGCCAGCAGAGCAGGGGCTGGGGCCAACGTCCTGACTTTC
CASRAGAGANVLTF
>-|TRBJ1-1|TRBV7-2|many
TGTGCCAGCTGGGCCGGACACTTGAACACTGAAGCTTTCTTT
CASWAGHLNTEAFF
>-|TRBJ2-1|TRBV20-1|many
TGCAGTGCTAGGCGTGGGGAGAATGAGCAGTTCTTC
CSARRGENEQFF
>TRBD1|TRBJ2-7|TRBV7-9|many
TGTGCCAGCAGCCAGGACAGGGTGGACGAGCAGTACTTC
CASSQDRVDEQYF
>-|TRBJ1-6|TRBV28|-
TGTGCCACAGCCCCACAGGGAGTCTCCTATAATTCACCCCTCCACTTT
CATAPQGVSYNSPLHF
>-|TRBJ2-7|TRBV7-9|many
TGTGCCAGCATGCGGGACTACGAGCAGTACTTC
CASMRDYEQYF
>TRBD2|TRBJ2-7|TRBV7-2|many
TGTGCCAGTCGTACAAGCGGGAGAACCCATGAGCAGTACTTC
CASRTSGRTHEQYF
>-|TRBJ1-6|TRBV6-1|-
TGTGCCAGCGATCGGGACGGGGTAAATTCACCCCTCCACTTT
CASDRDGVNSPLHF
>-|TRBJ2-7|TRBV6-1|many
TGTGCCAGCAGTGCCACATCCCTTGGAGGCCCCTACGAGCAGTACTTC
CASSATSLGGPYEQYF
>-|TRBJ2-1|TRBV28|-
TGTGCCAGCAGGTTGTTAGGGGTAGGGGCGGAAAATGAGCAGTTCTTC
CASRLLGVGAENEQFF
>-|TRBJ2-5|TRBV20-1|many
TGCAGTGTATCCAGACAAGAGACCCAGTACTTC
CSVSRQETQYF
>TRBD2|TRBJ2-6|TRBV10-3|-
TGTGCCATCAGTGTTTTTAACAGGGAAAATGAAGCGGGAGCTCATGGGGCCAACGTCCTGACTTTC
CAISVFNRENEAGAHGANVLTF
>-|TRBJ2-7|TRBV20-1|many
TGCAGTGCTAGGGGACGGGCACCCTCCTACGAGCAGTACTTC
CSARGRAPSYEQYF
>TRBD1|TRBJ1-4|TRBV19|few
TGTGCCAGTAGTACGGGACAGTATAATGAAAAACTGTTTTTT
CASSTGQYNEKLFF